Listed here is a single TCR beta chain. Its matching antigen is unknown. The sample belongs to a study of OX40 agonist ivuxolimab in advanced cancers. Sequencing used immunoSEQ multiplex PCR; TCRdb keeps in-frame clones, though not all of them. The data show tens of thousands of clones, about nine tenths seen once. Looked up from germline, CDR1 is SGHTA and CDR2 is FQGTGA. The CDR3 loop spans 14 amino acids. V lost 6 bases and J lost 4, with 13 bases in between. Study findings and constraints: With doses of 0.1-3.0 mg/kg, partial responders showed among the lowest clonal expansion.

This rearrangement joins TRBV7-3 to TRBJ1-5; a weak D match, TRBD1 (5 bases). The sequence was collected from an adult with an advanced solid tumor such as melanoma, head and neck, liver or kidney cancer. Sample: CD4+ or CD8+ T cells sorted from blood, taken in a trial of the OX40 agonist ivuxolimab. The chain's CDR3 is CASSSTVQNQPQHF. The CDR3 nucleotides are TGTGCCAGCAGTTCGACAGTCCAAAATCAGCCCCAGCATTTT.